These 3 T cell receptor beta chains originate from one sample sequenced in a study of T cell responses to AZD1222 COVID-19 vaccine. The repertoire was sequenced with immunoSEQ multiplex PCR; TCRdb's copy has only in-frame clones and lacks some. The sample holds 90,000 to 150,000 clones, about 90% seen once. The sample was peripheral blood, taken 28 days after the second AZD1222 dose. The receptors come from an adult who received the AZD1222 COVID-19 vaccine.

V is TRBV28 and J is TRBJ2-1; no reliable D call. V was clipped by 3 bases and J by 3 bases, with 15 bases between them. The CDR3 is 16 residues long. The V gene's germline CDR1 is MDHEN and CDR2 SYDVKM. Here the CDR3 reads CASSFGDDRSYNEQFF. The CDR3 nucleotides are TGTGCCAGCAGTTTTGGTGACGATCGTAGCTACAATGAGCAGTTCTTC.

The chain carries TRBV2 and TRBJ2-3, with 15 bases that match TRBD2. Trimming at V came to 6 bases and at J to 15 bases, leaving 7 bases not matched to a gene. This CDR3 has 13 amino acids. Germline V gene data show CDR1 as SNHLY and CDR2 as FYNNEI. CDR3 coding DNA: TGTGCCAGCAGACCGGGGACTAGCGGGGGGCCCTATTTT. It encodes CASRPGTSGGPYF. Filled out from reference TRBV2 and TRBJ2-3, the complete variable domain reads EPEVTQTPSHQVTQMGQEVILRCVPISNHLYFYWYRQILGQKVEFLVSFYNNEISEKSEIFDDQFSVERPDGSNFTLKIRSTKLEDSAMYFCASRPGTSGGPYFGPGTRLTVL.

The J gene is TRBJ1-6, the V gene TRBV5-1; TRBD1 might be the D (6 bases). The CDR3 consists of 14 residues. Germline values: CDR1 SGHRS, CDR2 YFSETQ. Deletions cut 7 bases from V and 7 bases from J, with 15 bases between. This CDR3 reads CASYGGGVNSPLHF. The DNA for the CDR3 is TGCGCCAGCTACGGAGGGGGGGTGAATTCACCCCTCCACTTT.